The source of this T cell receptor (beta chain) is a study of blood T cell repertoires in COVID-19 (TCRdb year 2020). With regard to the full study: Samples from collaborators originated in the United States, Italy and Spain and spanned both the acute and convalescent phases of COVID-19. The material from the prospective study consisted of cDNA or gDNA derived from T cells, B-cell-depleted T cells, or PBMCs. The sample metadata nearly always contained a de-identified subject ID, COVID-19 status, age in years and sex. The dataset comprised deeply sampled blood TCRbeta repertoires from subjects exposed to, actively infected with, or recovered from COVID-19. Samples were obtained from the ongoing ImmuneRACE study (first 160 participants) and from 950 to 1,500 subjects provided by 6 global collaborators. Where HLA class I and class II types were available, the types were taken from metadata supplied by the sample provider, not from assay-based typing. The repertoires were released in a freely available public database intended as a resource for research on the immune response to SARS-CoV-2.

The immunoSEQ Assay, a bias-controlled multiplex PCR, was used to amplify TCRbeta CDR3 regions from genomic DNA. On the study's bioinformatics: Within the assay, amplification of reference gene primers was used to estimate how many nucleated cells each sample contained. To quantify the absolute abundance of each unique TCRbeta CDR3 rearrangement, sequence reads were collapsed and filtered. For each sample, productive Simpson clonality was calculated as the square root of Simpson's diversity index across productive rearrangements. TCRdb stores this immuneACCESS table with in-frame sequences only. Part of the clones is absent; in the studies checked, under half of the shortfall reflects unresolved V genes, and no reason is known for the rest. V and J calls and clone size are given by that table; D and trimming were obtained from the DNA. The sample profile shows a few hundred thousand clones; around 88% of them were found once. Clones ranked in the top ten supply around 12% of the sample.

With regard to this clone: No antigen is known for it. No much larger clone is present one base from it, and per-base qualities are unavailable.

One collaborating source in Seattle enrolled patients while the patients were actively infected and followed the patients over time throughout the course of disease. Collaborating institutions collected whole blood in K2EDTA tubes following their own protocols. Collaborator samples were shipped for TCRbeta analysis as frozen whole blood, isolated PBMCs, or DNA extracted from either sample type. Reading the germline V gene (reference sequence) gives CDR1 SGHNT and CDR2 YYREEE. The CDR3 goes from the cysteine to the phenylalanine over 14 residues. CDR3 DNA is the only sequence kept; it has 42 bases, read in frame from the first base. The V end gives up 4 bases and the J end 5 bases, leaving 9 bases in the junction not matched to a gene. Study-wide findings and limitations: The quantity of clinical and demographic metadata differed by source and by participant and was supplied without curation.

Material: peripheral blood. The sequence is built from TRBV5-4 and TRBJ2-7, with 7 bases in between that match TRBD1. The sequence derives from a woman in her forties or fifties with COVID-19, enrolled during active disease. The CDR3 in this case is CASSLTGDVHEQYF. The DNA is as follows: TGTGCCAGCAGCCTCACAGGGGACGTCCACGAGCAGTACTTC.